This TCR beta chain was profiled in a study of blood T cell repertoires in COVID-19. Study at large: The origin of the acute and convalescent COVID-19 samples was the United States, Italy and Spain. T cells, B-cell-depleted T cells, or PBMCs supplied cDNA or gDNA.

Germline-derived CDR1 and CDR2 are LNHDA and SQIVND (reference sequence). The CDR3 extends over 14 amino acids. The V end was cut by 3 bases, the J end by 1 base, with 7 bases between. In the original workflow: Nucleated cell counts were estimated from reference gene primer amplification. Using immunoSEQ multiplex PCR, the repertoire was profiled, and TCRdb retains in-frame clones only, with some absent. The DNA gave D and trimming, while V, J and clone size come from that table. The sample records some 83,000 clones, around 88% being singletons. Sequenced input: peripheral blood. The TCR sequence derives from a man aged 50 or older with active COVID-19. V usage is TRBV19 and J usage is TRBJ1-3, with D possibly TRBD1 on 5 matching bases. This CDR3 reads CASSMQGSGNTIYF. The DNA of the CDR3 is TGTGCCAGTAGTATGCAGGGATCTGGAAACACCATATATTTT. Filled out from reference TRBV19 and TRBJ1-3, the complete variable domain reads DGGITQSPKYLFRKEGQNVTLSCEQNLNHDAMYWYRQDPGQGLRLIYYSQIVNDFQKGDIAEGYSVSREKKESFPLTVTSAQKNPTAFYLCASSMQGSGNTIYFGEGSWLTVV.